This T cell receptor beta chain was sequenced in a study of cytomegalovirus exposure and HLA in healthy donors. Background on the study: Out of 170 million or so T cells, an earlier analysis found about 120 million unique TCR beta sequences in total. Study-wide results and limits: Presence/absence analyses treated sequencing depth as roughly uniform across donors. A later analysis found most CMV-associated TCR beta chains apparently HLA-restricted. TCR beta sequences reportedly predicted most subjects' HLA-A and HLA-B alleles accurately.

The PCR contained 60 Vbeta and 13 Jbeta primers. The method was immunoSEQ multiplex PCR; TCRdb's version includes in-frame clones alone and lacks a portion of them. The sample has 150,000 to 200,000 clones, 81% seen once; the top ten hold over 4.5%. The CDR3 contains 14 residues. CDR1 and CDR2 from the germline V gene are ENHRY and SYGVKD. With 4 bases removed from V and 6 bases from J, the gap between germline ends came to 13 bases. Concerning this clone itself: Its target is unknown.

Source material: PBMCs. The chain has TRBV10-3 and TRBJ1-5, with D perhaps TRBD1 (5 bases). The sequence derives from a woman aged 18 to 35 in good health and CMV-seropositive. The CDR3 DNA sequence: TGTGCCATCAGTGTGGTAGGGGAGGGTCAGCCCCAGCATTTT. It translates to CAISVVGEGQPQHF.